Described below is a single T cell receptor beta chain sequence and its context. CDR1 is MDHEN, CDR2 SYDVKM, per germline. The CDR3 is made up of 15 amino acids. V dropped 4 bases and J dropped 5; count of bases not matched to a gene: 4. The RNA, 0.5 to 1 ug, was put through reverse transcription using random hexamers. A single record per CDR3 protein comes from TCRdb applying MiXCR to the immunoSEQ multiplex PCR reads. The table records under 95,000 distinct CDR3 sequences, just under 95% of them present only once. Isolation of CD8+ and CD4+ T cells was performed negatively, whereas enrichment of TEMRA cells was done by FACS. This specimen belongs to a study of CD8 T cells in Susac syndrome.

The sequencing sample was made of CD8+ T cells from PBMCs. This chain joins TRBV28 and TRBJ2-7; the match to TRBD2 covers 14 bases. The sequence came from a human donor with Susac syndrome. The CDR3 nucleotides read TGTGCCAGCAGTTGGGGACTAGCGGGAGACCACGAGCAGTACTTC. It codes for CASSWGLAGDHEQYF.